This T cell receptor (beta chain) came from a study of PD-1 blockade in mismatch repair-deficient tumors. Here immunoSEQ multiplex PCR was the method, and the copy in TCRdb shows in-frame clones only, minus some. The sample lists about 38,000 clones; around 79% were seen once. Germline lookup yields CDR1 MDHEN and CDR2 SYDVKM. Deletions cut 2 bases from V and 0 bases from J, with 24 bases between. CDR3 length: 20 residues. This TCR derives from an adult with mismatch repair-deficient cancer. The chain combines TRBV28 with TRBJ2-3; D perhaps matches TRBD1 (6 bases). The sample was peripheral blood, taken 4 weeks after starting pembrolizumab. The DNA of the CDR3 is TGTGCCAGCAGTTTAAGGGTACAGGGACGATCAGCGCTCAGCACAGATACGCAGTATTTT. Its protein product is CASSLRVQGRSALSTDTQYF.